This T cell receptor beta chain comes out of a study of T cell clonotyping in hematopoietic cell transplantation. The study, taken as a whole, reports: After transplant, recipient diversity fell while pathologically expanded clonotypes grew through day 180. Cells were unsorted, so CD4 and CD8 contributions were not separated. Few recipient clonotypes overlapped donors; over 95% were de novo at given depth.

Assay: immunoSEQ multiplex PCR; the TCRdb copy retains only in-frame clones and omits some. The table has about 69,000 clones, around 96% seen once. The time point: recipient sample about 28 days before transplant, after cytoreduction. Recipient blood drawn about 28 days pretransplant and days 30, 100, 180 after. The CDR3 spans 13 residues. Trimming removed 0 bases at V and 1 base at J, with 3 bases between. Germline CDR1 and CDR2: SGHRS and YFSETQ. With regard to this clone: The target antigen is unknown.

This rearrangement joins TRBV5-1 to TRBJ2-3; the D is unclear. The receptor's source is a woman aged 50 to 65 with acute myeloid leukemia. Some clones in this sample may be carry-over from other donors' samples. The sequences come from peripheral blood mononuclear cells, collected before stem cell transplant. The CDR3 nucleotides are TGCGCCAGCAGCTTGGGACGCACAGATACGCAGTATTTT. It encodes CASSLGRTDTQYF.